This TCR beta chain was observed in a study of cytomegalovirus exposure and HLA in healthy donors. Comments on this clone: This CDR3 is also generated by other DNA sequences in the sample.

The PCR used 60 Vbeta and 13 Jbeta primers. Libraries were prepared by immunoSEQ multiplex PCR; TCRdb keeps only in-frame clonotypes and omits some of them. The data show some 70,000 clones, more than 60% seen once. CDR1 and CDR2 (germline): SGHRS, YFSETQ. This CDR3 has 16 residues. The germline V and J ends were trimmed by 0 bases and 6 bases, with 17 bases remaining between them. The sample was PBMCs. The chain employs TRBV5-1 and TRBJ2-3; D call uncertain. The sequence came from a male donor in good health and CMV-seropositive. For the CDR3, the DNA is TGCGCCAGCAGCTTGGGGGCAGACCCCCTCACCGATACGCAGTATTTT. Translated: CASSLGADPLTDTQYF.